This T cell receptor beta chain is from a study of cytomegalovirus exposure and HLA in healthy donors. Study-wide results and caveats: Presence/absence results assume similar sequencing depth per donor, which may not hold. CMV antigen specificity was confirmed in vitro for a few CMV-associated chains.

In regard to this clone: Its matching antigen is unknown.

Primers: 60 Vbeta forward and 13 Jbeta reverse. Here immunoSEQ multiplex PCR was the method, and the copy in TCRdb shows in-frame clones only, minus some. Of roughly 240,000 clones listed, around 80% are singletons. This CDR3 comprises 15 residues. V was clipped by 3 bases and J by 7 bases, with 16 bases between them. The germline gives CDR1 WSHSY, CDR2 SAAADI. The sequence was collected from a boy aged 10-17 years in good health and CMV-seronegative. The chain carries TRBV10-2 and TRBJ2-1, with D maybe TRBD2 (6 bases). Sequenced input: PBMCs. The CDR3 coding sequence is TGCGCCAGCAGTGACCGGGGCGGGATGAGGAATGAGCAGTTCTTC. Protein product: CASSDRGGMRNEQFF.